This TCR beta chain appears in the sequencing data of a study of blood T cells in healthy people across ages. Study-wide findings and caveats: As naive T cell percentage varied, TCR beta diversity correlated strongly with it. The CMV status of each donor remained undetermined, and this could have confounded shifts in expanded clonotypes. A greater number of naive CD4+ cells and higher diversity distinguished long-lived donors from aged donors.

For the second PCR, which ran for about 6 to 11 cycles, a sample-barcoded 5' primer and a J-beta primer mix were used. Every molecule of cDNA carried a tag from a template-switch adaptor with 12 random nucleotides. TCRdb independently ran MiXCR on the 5' RACE reads; one entry per CDR3 protein. The repertoire holds about 1.7 million distinct CDR3 sequences, with 28% as singletons. This CDR3 is 15 amino acids long. CDR1 is SGHTA, CDR2 FQGNSA, per germline. Trimming stripped 5 bases from V and 1 base from J, with 11 bases between. Comments on this clonotype: Its target is unknown.

Sequencing was done on a sample of blood. V gene TRBV7-2 combines with J gene TRBJ2-2; TRBD1 is a possible D gene (6 bases). The TCR comes from a woman in her thirties in good health. CDR3 bases: TGTGCCAGCAGCAAGGGGGTCTGGAACACCGGGGAGCTGTTTTTT. It encodes CASSKGVWNTGELFF.